The rows below give T cell receptor beta chains drawn from one sample of a study of T cell changes during pregnancy in multiple sclerosis. Here immunoSEQ multiplex PCR was the method, and the copy in TCRdb shows in-frame clones only, minus some. The sample includes about 39,000 clones, 85% to 95% seen only once; the top ten take about 0.32%. The material was CD4+ T cells from peripheral blood mononuclear cells, obtained after pregnancy. These receptors were taken from a female donor with multiple sclerosis, enrolled in a pregnancy study. The CDR3 runs from the conserved cysteine through the conserved F or W. Fields, in order: D gene, clone size, J gene, V gene, CDR3 protein, CDR3 DNA. The D gene is left open where the match is weak. Size is omitted from some rows. Given values are once, few, many or a class for expanded clones.

TRBD2 . TRBJ2-2 TRBV9 CASSPLAGAGELFF TGTGCCAGCAGCCCGCTAGCGGGGGCCGGGGAGCTGTTTTTT
TRBD2 . TRBJ2-1 TRBV19 CASSVAGVGNEQFF TGTGCCAGTAGTGTAGCGGGGGTCGGCAATGAGCAGTTCTTC
. . TRBJ1-1 TRBV20-1 CSASLRTEAFF TGCAGTGCTAGCCTCAGGACTGAAGCTTTCTTT
. once TRBJ2-6 TRBV11-2 CASRRDSGANVLTF TGTGCCAGCAGGCGAGACTCTGGGGCCAACGTCCTGACTTTC
. . TRBJ2-1 TRBV2 CASSERWAGDHNEQFF TGTGCCAGCAGTGAAAGGTGGGCAGGGGACCACAATGAGCAGTTCTTC
TRBD1 . TRBJ2-7 TRBV7-2 CASSRTGMSEQYF TGTGCCAGCAGCCGGACAGGGATGAGCGAGCAGTACTTC
TRBD1 . TRBJ2-3 TRBV5-5 CASSMYIRGLSTDTQYF TGTGCCAGCAGCATGTACATCAGGGGGCTTAGCACAGATACGCAGTATTTT
TRBD1 . TRBJ1-4 TRBV9 CASSPGDRVAEKLFF TGTGCCAGCAGCCCTGGGGACAGGGTGGCTGAAAAACTGTTTTTT
TRBD1 . TRBJ1-6 TRBV15 CATSERGTGNSPLHF TGTGCCACCAGCGAGAGGGGGACAGGTAATTCACCCCTCCACTTT
. . TRBJ2-5 TRBV7-6 CASSRPGPETQYF TGTGCCAGCAGCCGACCAGGGCCCGAGACCCAGTACTTC
TRBD1 . TRBJ2-3 TRBV10-3 CAISAHRGTDTQYF TGTGCCATCAGTGCCCACAGGGGGACGGATACGCAGTATTTT
. . TRBJ1-2 TRBV4-2 CASSQEGVYGYTF TGTGCCAGCAGCCAAGAAGGGGTGTATGGCTACACCTTC
. . TRBJ1-2 TRBV19 CASSVRTHYGYTF TGTGCCAGTAGTGTCCGGACACACTATGGCTACACCTTC
. . TRBJ2-5 TRBV5-4 CASSLGAGTFETQYF TGTGCCAGCAGCTTGGGGGCCGGGACATTTGAGACCCAGTACTTC
. . TRBJ1-3 TRBV27 CASRGLPSGNTIYF TGTGCCAGCAGGGGACTGCCCTCTGGAAACACCATATATTTT
. . TRBJ2-7 TRBV7-9 CASSWGDYEQYF TGTGCCAGCAGCTGGGGGGATTACGAGCAGTACTTC
TRBD2 . TRBJ2-1 TRBV4-2 CASSQVGLAGGQSDEQFF TGTGCCAGCAGCCAAGTTGGACTAGCGGGGGGGCAGAGCGATGAGCAGTTCTTC
. . TRBJ1-1 TRBV18 CASSPESGVGTEAFF TGTGCCAGCTCACCAGAATCGGGTGTCGGCACTGAAGCTTTCTTT
. . TRBJ1-6 TRBV11-1 CASSSGAAGRLNSPLHF TGTGCCAGCAGCTCCGGGGCGGCGGGAAGGCTTAATTCACCCCTCCACTTT
TRBD2 . TRBJ2-1 TRBV27 CASSSGLAVRNEQFF TGTGCCAGCAGTTCCGGACTAGCGGTTCGCAATGAGCAGTTCTTC
. . TRBJ1-6 TRBV11-3 CASSLDPNSPLHF TGTGCCAGCAGCTTAGATCCGAATTCACCCCTCCACTTT
TRBD1 . TRBJ2-1 TRBV10-3 CAISDWTGLGNEQFF TGTGCCATCAGTGACTGGACAGGGTTGGGCAATGAGCAGTTCTTC
. . TRBJ2-7 TRBV7-9 CASSLGSRGYEQYF TGTGCCAGCAGCCTCGGGTCTCGGGGCTACGAGCAGTACTTC
TRBD1 . TRBJ1-1 TRBV18 CASSPPWTGGTFTEAFF TGTGCCAGCTCACCACCATGGACAGGGGGTACATTTACTGAAGCTTTCTTT
TRBD1 . TRBJ1-4 TRBV19 CASTSGTATNEKLFF TGTGCCAGTACCTCTGGGACAGCAACTAATGAAAAACTGTTTTTT
TRBD2 . TRBJ2-5 TRBV5-1 CASSLRLAGVETQYF TGCGCCAGCAGCCTAAGACTAGCGGGGGTGGAGACCCAGTACTTC
. . TRBJ1-2 TRBV5-5 CASSLPIAGGRGYTF TGTGCCAGCAGCTTACCCATTGCGGGGGGCCGTGGCTACACCTTC
. . TRBJ2-5 TRBV4-1 CASSQATQETQYF TGCGCCAGCAGCCAAGCTACCCAAGAGACCCAGTACTTC
. . TRBJ2-7 TRBV19 CASSINGQGNSYEQYF TGTGCCAGTAGTATAAACGGACAAGGGAACTCCTACGAGCAGTACTTC
. once TRBJ1-6 TRBV25-1 CASSAASYNSPLHF TGTGCCAGCAGTGCAGCGTCCTATAATTCACCCCTCCACTTT
. . TRBJ2-5 TRBV7-9 CASSLGQKETQYF TGTGCCAGCAGCTTAGGACAAAAAGAGACCCAGTACTTC
TRBD2 . TRBJ2-1 TRBV5-4 CASSLAIGRGDYNEQFF TGTGCCAGCAGCTTGGCCATCGGGCGGGGGGACTACAATGAGCAGTTCTTC
. . TRBJ2-7 TRBV2 CASNHQAGPYEQYF TGTGCCAGCAACCACCAGGCAGGCCCCTACGAGCAGTACTTC
TRBD1 . TRBJ1-5 TRBV27 CASSDFRDRDNQPQHF TGTGCCAGCTCTGACTTCCGGGACAGGGACAATCAGCCCCAGCATTTT